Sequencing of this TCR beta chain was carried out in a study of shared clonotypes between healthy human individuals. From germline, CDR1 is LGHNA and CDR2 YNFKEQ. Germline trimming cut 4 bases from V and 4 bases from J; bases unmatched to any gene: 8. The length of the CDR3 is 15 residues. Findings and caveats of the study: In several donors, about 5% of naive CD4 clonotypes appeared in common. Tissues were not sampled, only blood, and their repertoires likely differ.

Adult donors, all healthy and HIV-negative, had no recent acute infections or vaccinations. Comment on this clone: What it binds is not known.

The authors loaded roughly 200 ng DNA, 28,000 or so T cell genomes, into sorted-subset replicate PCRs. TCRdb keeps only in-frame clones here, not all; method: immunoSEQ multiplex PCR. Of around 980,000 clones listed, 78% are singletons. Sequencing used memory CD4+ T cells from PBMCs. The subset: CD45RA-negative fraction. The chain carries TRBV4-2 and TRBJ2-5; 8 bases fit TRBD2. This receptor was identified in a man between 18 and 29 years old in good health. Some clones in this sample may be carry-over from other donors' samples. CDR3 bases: TGTGCCAGCAGCCCGACCCGACTAGCGCCAGAGACCCAGTACTTC. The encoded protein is CASSPTRLAPETQYF.